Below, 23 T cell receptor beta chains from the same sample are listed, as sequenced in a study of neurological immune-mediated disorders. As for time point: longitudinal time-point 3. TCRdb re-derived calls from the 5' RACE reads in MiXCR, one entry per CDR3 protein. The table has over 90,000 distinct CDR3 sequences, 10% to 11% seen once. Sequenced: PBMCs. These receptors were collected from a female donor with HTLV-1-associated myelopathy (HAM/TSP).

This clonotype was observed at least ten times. CDR3 bases: TGCAGTGCGAGTCAGGGCTACTATGGCTACACCTTC. It specifies CSASQGYYGYTF. The chain recombines TRBV20-1 with TRBJ1-2, with D perhaps matching TRBD1 (5 bases). The CDR3 is 12 amino acids. CDR1 is DFQATT, CDR2 SNEGSKA, per germline (reference sequence). With 6 bases removed from V and 3 bases from J, the gap between germline ends came to 11 bases.

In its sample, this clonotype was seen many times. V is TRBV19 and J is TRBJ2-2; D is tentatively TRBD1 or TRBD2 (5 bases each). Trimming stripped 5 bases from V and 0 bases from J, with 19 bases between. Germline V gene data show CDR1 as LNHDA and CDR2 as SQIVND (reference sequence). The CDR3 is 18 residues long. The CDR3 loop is CASSLTSRDPTNTGELFF. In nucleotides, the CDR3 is TGTGCCAGTAGTTTGACGAGCCGGGACCCAACGAACACCGGGGAGCTGTTTTTT.

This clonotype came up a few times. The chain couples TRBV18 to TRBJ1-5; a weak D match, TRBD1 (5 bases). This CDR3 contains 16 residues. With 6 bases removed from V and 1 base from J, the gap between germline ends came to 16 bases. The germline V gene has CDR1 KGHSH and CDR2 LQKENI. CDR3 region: CASSLRDGNSNQPQHF. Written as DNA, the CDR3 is TGTGCCAGCTCCCTTCGGGACGGTAACAGCAATCAGCCCCAGCATTTT.

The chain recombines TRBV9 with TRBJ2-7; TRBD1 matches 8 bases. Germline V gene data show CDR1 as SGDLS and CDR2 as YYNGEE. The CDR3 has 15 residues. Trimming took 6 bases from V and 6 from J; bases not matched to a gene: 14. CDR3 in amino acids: CASNRGGQESSEQYF. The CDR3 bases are TGTGCCAGCAATAGAGGGGGACAGGAATCCAGCGAGCAGTACTTC.

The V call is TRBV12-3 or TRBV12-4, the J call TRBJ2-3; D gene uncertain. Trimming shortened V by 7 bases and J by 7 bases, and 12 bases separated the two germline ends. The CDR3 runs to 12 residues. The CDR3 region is CASTACLYTQYF. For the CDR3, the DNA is TGTGCCAGCACAGCATGCCTATATACGCAGTATTTT.

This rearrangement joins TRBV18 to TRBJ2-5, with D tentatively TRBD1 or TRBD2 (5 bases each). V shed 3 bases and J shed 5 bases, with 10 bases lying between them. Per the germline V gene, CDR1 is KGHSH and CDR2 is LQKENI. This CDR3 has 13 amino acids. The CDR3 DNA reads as TGTGCCAGCTCACCGGGGGTATTGGAGACCCAGTACTTC. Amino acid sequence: CASSPGVLETQYF.

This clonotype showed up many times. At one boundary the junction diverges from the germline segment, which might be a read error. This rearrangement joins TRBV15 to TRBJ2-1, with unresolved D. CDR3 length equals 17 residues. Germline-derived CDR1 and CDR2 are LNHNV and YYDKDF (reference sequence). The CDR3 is CATSRVTQSRVDNEQFF. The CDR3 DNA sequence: TGTGCTACCAGCAGAGTCACTCAGAGTAGAGTCGACAATGAGCAGTTCTTC.

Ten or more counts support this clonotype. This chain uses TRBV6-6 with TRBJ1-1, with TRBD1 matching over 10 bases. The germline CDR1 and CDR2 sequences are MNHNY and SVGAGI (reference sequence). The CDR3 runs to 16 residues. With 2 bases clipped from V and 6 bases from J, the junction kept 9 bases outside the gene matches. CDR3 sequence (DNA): TGTGCCAGCAGTTACGGCCCCACGACAGGGGGCGCTGAAGCTTTCTTT. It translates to CASSYGPTTGGAEAFF.

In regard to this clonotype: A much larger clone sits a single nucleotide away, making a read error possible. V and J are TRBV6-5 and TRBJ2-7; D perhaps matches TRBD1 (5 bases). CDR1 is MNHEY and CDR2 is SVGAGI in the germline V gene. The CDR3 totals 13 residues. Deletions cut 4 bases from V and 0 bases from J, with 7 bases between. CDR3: CASSSDSSYEQYV. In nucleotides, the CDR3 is TGTGCCAGCAGTTCAGACAGCTCCTACGAGCAGTACGTC.

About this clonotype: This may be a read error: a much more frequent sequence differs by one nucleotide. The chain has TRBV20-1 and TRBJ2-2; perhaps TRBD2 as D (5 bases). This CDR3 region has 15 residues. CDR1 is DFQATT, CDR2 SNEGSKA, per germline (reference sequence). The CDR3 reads CSARDLSGNTGEPFF. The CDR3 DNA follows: TGCAGTGCTAGAGATCTGTCGGGGAACACCGGGGAGCCGTTTTTT.

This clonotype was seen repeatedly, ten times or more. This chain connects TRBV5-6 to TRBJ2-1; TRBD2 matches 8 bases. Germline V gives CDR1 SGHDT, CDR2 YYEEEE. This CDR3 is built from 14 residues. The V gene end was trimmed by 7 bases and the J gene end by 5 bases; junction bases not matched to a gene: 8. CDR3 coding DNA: TGTGCCAGCGCGCTAGGACTAGCCGACAATGAGCAGTTCTTC. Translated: CASALGLADNEQFF.

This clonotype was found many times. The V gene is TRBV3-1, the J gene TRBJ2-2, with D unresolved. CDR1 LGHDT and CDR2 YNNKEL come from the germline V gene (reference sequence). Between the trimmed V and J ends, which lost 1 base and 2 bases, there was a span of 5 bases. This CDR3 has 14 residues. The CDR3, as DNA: TGTGCCAGCAGCCAAGTCAGAAACACCGGGGAGCTGTTTTTT. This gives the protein CASSQVRNTGELFF.

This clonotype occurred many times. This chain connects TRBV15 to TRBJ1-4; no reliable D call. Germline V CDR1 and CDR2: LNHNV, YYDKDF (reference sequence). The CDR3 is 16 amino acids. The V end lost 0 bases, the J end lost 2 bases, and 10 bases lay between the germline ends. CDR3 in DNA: TGTGCCACCAGCAGAGATCTGGGATTGACTAATGAAAAACTGTTTTTT. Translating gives CATSRDLGLTNEKLFF.

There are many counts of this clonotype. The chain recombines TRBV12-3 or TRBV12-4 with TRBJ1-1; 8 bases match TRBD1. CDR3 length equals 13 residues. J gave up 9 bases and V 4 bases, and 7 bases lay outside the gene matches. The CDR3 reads CASSSRTGRQAFF. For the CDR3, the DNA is TGTGCCAGCAGTTCGCGGACAGGGCGTCAAGCTTTCTTT.

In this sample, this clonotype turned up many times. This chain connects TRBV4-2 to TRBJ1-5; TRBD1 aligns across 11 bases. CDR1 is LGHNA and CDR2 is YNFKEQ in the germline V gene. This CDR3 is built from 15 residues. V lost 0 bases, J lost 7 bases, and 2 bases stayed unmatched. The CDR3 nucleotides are TGTGCCAGCAGCCAAGAGGGACAGGGGGGGCAGCCCCAGCATTTT. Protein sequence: CASSQEGQGGQPQHF.

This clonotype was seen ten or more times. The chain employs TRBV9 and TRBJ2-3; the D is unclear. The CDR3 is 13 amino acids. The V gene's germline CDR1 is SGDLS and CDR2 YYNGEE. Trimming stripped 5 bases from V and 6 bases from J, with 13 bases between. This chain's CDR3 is CASRRRDIDTQYF. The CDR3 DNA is TGTGCCAGCAGACGACGTGACATTGATACGCAGTATTTT.

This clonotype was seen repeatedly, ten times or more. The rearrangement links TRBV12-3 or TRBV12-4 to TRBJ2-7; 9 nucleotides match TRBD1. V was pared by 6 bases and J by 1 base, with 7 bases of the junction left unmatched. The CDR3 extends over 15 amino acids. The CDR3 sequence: CASSYRTGESYEQYF. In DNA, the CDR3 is TGTGCCAGCAGCTACCGGACAGGGGAATCCTACGAGCAGTACTTC.

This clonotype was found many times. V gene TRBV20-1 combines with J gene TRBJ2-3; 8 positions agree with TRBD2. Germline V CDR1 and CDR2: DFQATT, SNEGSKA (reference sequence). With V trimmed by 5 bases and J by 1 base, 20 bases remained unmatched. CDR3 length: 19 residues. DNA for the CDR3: TGCAGTGCTGCCACCCCGCGGGGGGCGGCTAGCGGACGCACAGATACGCAGTATTTT. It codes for CSAATPRGAASGRTDTQYF.

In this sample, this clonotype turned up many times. The CDR3 protein is CASSLAGETQYF. The CDR3, as DNA: TGCGCCAGCAGCTTGGCCGGGGAGACCCAGTACTTC. This sequence joins TRBV5-1 and TRBJ2-5; D remains ambiguous. The V gene's germline CDR1 is SGHRS and CDR2 YFSETQ. CDR3 length equals 12 residues. Trimming stripped 0 bases from V and 5 bases from J, with 5 bases between.

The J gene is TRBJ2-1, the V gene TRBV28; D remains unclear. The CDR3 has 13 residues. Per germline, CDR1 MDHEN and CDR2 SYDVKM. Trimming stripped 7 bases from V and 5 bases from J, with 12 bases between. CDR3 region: CASNIDNNNEQFF. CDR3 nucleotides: TGTGCCAGCAACATCGACAACAACAATGAGCAGTTCTTC.

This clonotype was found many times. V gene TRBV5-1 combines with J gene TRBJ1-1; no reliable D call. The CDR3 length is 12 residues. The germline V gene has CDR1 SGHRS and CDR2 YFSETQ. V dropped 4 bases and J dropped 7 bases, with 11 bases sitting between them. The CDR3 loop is CASSPVRIEAFF. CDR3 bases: TGCGCCAGCAGCCCTGTCCGGATTGAAGCTTTCTTT. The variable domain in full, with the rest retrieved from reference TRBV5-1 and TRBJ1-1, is KAGVTQTPRYLIKTRGQQVTLSCSPISGHRSVSWYQQTPGQGLQFLFEYFSETQRNKGNFPGRFSGRQFSNSRSEMNVSTLELGDSALYLCASSPVRIEAFFGQGTRLTVV.

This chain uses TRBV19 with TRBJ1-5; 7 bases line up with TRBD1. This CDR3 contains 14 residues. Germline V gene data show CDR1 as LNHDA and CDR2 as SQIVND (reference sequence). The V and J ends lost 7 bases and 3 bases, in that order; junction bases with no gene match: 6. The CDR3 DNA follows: TGTGCCAGTAAACAGACAGGGTACAATCAGCCCCAGCATTTT. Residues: CASKQTGYNQPQHF.

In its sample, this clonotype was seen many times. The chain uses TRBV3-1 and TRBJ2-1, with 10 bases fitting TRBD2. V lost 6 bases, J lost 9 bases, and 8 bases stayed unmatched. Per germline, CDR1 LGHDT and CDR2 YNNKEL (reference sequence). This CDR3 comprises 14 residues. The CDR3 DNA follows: TGTGCCAGCAGTCGAAGCGGGGGGGCCAGTGAGCAGTTCTTC. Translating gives CASSRSGGASEQFF.